This T cell receptor beta chain was obtained from a study of cytomegalovirus exposure and HLA in healthy donors. The study drew the donors from its approximately 110-subject validation cohort, separate from the approximately 700-subject first cohort. TCRdb's copy holds only in-frame clones and misses some; the assay was immunoSEQ multiplex PCR. The profile shows over 150,000 clones, approximately 86% of them singletons. The CDR3 loop spans 16 amino acids. The germline V gene has CDR1 MGHRA and CDR2 YSYEKL. Trimming cost V 4 bases and J 1 base, with 16 bases left between them. Material: PBMCs. The rearrangement uses TRBV4-1 and TRBJ1-1; possible D gene TRBD1, 5 bases. This sequence was found in a human donor in good health. The CDR3 sequence: CASSPRPGQTNTEAFF. CDR3 coding DNA: TGCGCCAGCAGCCCTAGGCCAGGACAAACGAACACTGAAGCTTTCTTT.